Listed below are T cell receptor beta chains from one sample, sequenced in a study of Tregs in tolerant kidney transplant recipients. The method was immunoSEQ multiplex PCR; TCRdb's version includes in-frame clones alone and lacks a portion of them. The data show some 66,000 clones, roughly 92% seen once. The material was CD8+ T cells from blood, obtained before the transplant. The receptor source for this set is a human donor who received a combined kidney and bone marrow transplant. The CDR3 runs from the conserved cysteine through the conserved F or W. Each record gives: V gene, J gene, CDR3 protein.

v_gene: TRBV7-8
j_gene: TRBJ2-5
CDR3aa: CATMTGGLETQYF

v_gene: TRBV7-2
j_gene: TRBJ2-7
CDR3aa: CASSLGSQGGREQYF

v_gene: TRBV19
j_gene: TRBJ2-7
CDR3aa: CASSTTVSYEQYF

v_gene: TRBV15
j_gene: TRBJ1-2
CDR3aa: CATSRAPRTGEYRYGYTF

v_gene: TRBV19
j_gene: TRBJ1-2
CDR3aa: CASSTGQGTHYGYTF

v_gene: TRBV10-3
j_gene: TRBJ1-5
CDR3aa: CAISEGTASNQPQHF

v_gene: TRBV19
j_gene: TRBJ2-1
CDR3aa: CASNSPGNEQFF

v_gene: TRBV6-5
j_gene: TRBJ2-5
CDR3aa: CASSSRHSADQETQYF

v_gene: TRBV4-3
j_gene: TRBJ2-3
CDR3aa: CASSQDEGTYSTDTQYF

v_gene: TRBV27
j_gene: TRBJ2-7
CDR3aa: CASSWGGSEEQYF

v_gene: TRBV28
j_gene: TRBJ2-7
CDR3aa: CASMDRAYEQYF

v_gene: TRBV6-4
j_gene: TRBJ1-5
CDR3aa: CARRRDAGGQPQHF

v_gene: TRBV5-1
j_gene: TRBJ2-3
CDR3aa: CASSLALAGRTDTQYF

v_gene: TRBV9
j_gene: TRBJ2-3
CDR3aa: CASSVDGLTDTQYF

v_gene: TRBV5-1
j_gene: TRBJ1-4
CDR3aa: CASSWGQGAVHLTNEKLFF

v_gene: TRBV13
j_gene: TRBJ1-1
CDR3aa: CASSLATGGTEAFF

v_gene: TRBV5-6
j_gene: TRBJ1-2
CDR3aa: CASRPTGSHGYTF

v_gene: TRBV27
j_gene: TRBJ2-3
CDR3aa: CASSFGGTSGTTDTQYF

v_gene: TRBV6-4
j_gene: TRBJ2-5
CDR3aa: CASSKTSGGQETQYF

v_gene: TRBV19
j_gene: TRBJ1-2
CDR3aa: CASSIGGRGGWYGYTF

v_gene: TRBV7-9
j_gene: TRBJ2-2
CDR3aa: CASSRTDLGGELFF

v_gene: TRBV7-9
j_gene: TRBJ1-2
CDR3aa: CASTPNRMTGEVFGYTF

v_gene: TRBV19
j_gene: TRBJ2-7
CDR3aa: CASSSLGHRSYEQYF

v_gene: TRBV27
j_gene: TRBJ1-2
CDR3aa: CASSLRENYGYTF

v_gene: TRBV7-9
j_gene: TRBJ1-2
CDR3aa: CASSLDQGDYGYTF

v_gene: TRBV29-1
j_gene: TRBJ2-5
CDR3aa: CSVEWGGERGGPKTQYF

v_gene: TRBV6-5
j_gene: TRBJ2-7
CDR3aa: CASSQEGAGSYEQYF

v_gene: TRBV30
j_gene: TRBJ1-6
CDR3aa: CAWSWSGDNSPLHF

v_gene: TRBV5-4
j_gene: TRBJ1-2
CDR3aa: CASSLVGDRFNYGYTF

v_gene: TRBV27
j_gene: TRBJ1-3
CDR3aa: CASSLGRNPGNTIYF

v_gene: TRBV7-9
j_gene: TRBJ1-1
CDR3aa: CASSVQGEAFF

v_gene: TRBV9
j_gene: TRBJ2-2
CDR3aa: CASSVPAGELFF

v_gene: TRBV23-1
j_gene: TRBJ1-2
CDR3aa: CATSTGSVNYGYTF

v_gene: TRBV4-3
j_gene: TRBJ2-1
CDR3aa: CASSQDLTGDYNEQFF

v_gene: TRBV4-1
j_gene: TRBJ1-1
CDR3aa: CASRPGGNTEAFF

v_gene: TRBV9
j_gene: TRBJ1-1
CDR3aa: CASSVGGSTEAFF

v_gene: TRBV5-1
j_gene: TRBJ2-3
CDR3aa: CASSFLGRSEGTDTQYF

v_gene: TRBV7-7
j_gene: TRBJ2-1
CDR3aa: CASSPLTGRYASYNEQFF

v_gene: TRBV11-2
j_gene: TRBJ2-7
CDR3aa: CASSSGDRYEQYF

v_gene: TRBV29-1
j_gene: TRBJ2-2
CDR3aa: CSVAGQINTGELFF

v_gene: TRBV7-9
j_gene: TRBJ2-7
CDR3aa: CASSLDQDAYF

v_gene: TRBV4-1
j_gene: TRBJ2-4
CDR3aa: CASSQRQTKNIQYF

v_gene: TRBV9
j_gene: TRBJ1-2
CDR3aa: CASSVALGGNGYGYTF

v_gene: TRBV30
j_gene: TRBJ2-7
CDR3aa: CAWSDGLAGNEQYF

v_gene: TRBV30
j_gene: TRBJ1-4
CDR3aa: CACPPESPGGAHPLFF

v_gene: TRBV15
j_gene: TRBJ1-2
CDR3aa: CATSYGTDGYTF

v_gene: TRBV7-8
j_gene: TRBJ2-1
CDR3aa: CASRTSGRAYEQFF

v_gene: TRBV28
j_gene: TRBJ1-1
CDR3aa: CASSLLGTEVNTEAFF

v_gene: TRBV7-6
j_gene: TRBJ2-1
CDR3aa: CASSLSGGGYNEQFF

v_gene: TRBV6-6
j_gene: TRBJ1-2
CDR3aa: CASSYTNSGVPYGYTF

v_gene: TRBV9
j_gene: TRBJ1-1
CDR3aa: CASSVTGGTYTEAFF

v_gene: TRBV5-4
j_gene: TRBJ1-1
CDR3aa: CASSLLNTEAFF